This record looks at one TCR beta chain sequence and its context. This CDR3 comprises 15 residues. V shed 7 bases, J shed 1 base, and the junction held 6 bases outside the gene matches. Germline assignment: CDR1 MDHEN and CDR2 SYDVKM. Original analysis: Estimated nucleated cell counts came from reference gene primer amplification. The method was immunoSEQ multiplex PCR; TCRdb's version includes in-frame clones alone and lacks a portion of them. That table gives V, J and clone size, and the DNA gave D and trimming. Of some 110,000 clones listed, approximately 85% are singletons. This specimen belongs to a study of blood T cell repertoires in COVID-19. Study-wide context: Specimens from acute and convalescent COVID-19 originated in the United States, Italy and Spain. The analysed material was cDNA or gDNA that came from T cells, B-cell-depleted T cells, or PBMCs.

This chain joins TRBV28 and TRBJ2-2; TRBD2 agrees at 7 bases. Sequenced input: peripheral blood. This clonotype was sampled from a man between 65 and 79 years old with acute or convalescent COVID-19. The CDR3 region is CASNRAGLNTGELFF. In nucleotides, the CDR3 is TGTGCCAGCAACAGAGCGGGACTGAACACCGGGGAGCTGTTTTTT.